This T cell receptor beta chain emerged from a study of blood T cell repertoires in COVID-19. Study summary: The United States, Italy and Spain supplied acute and convalescent COVID-19 samples. The analysed material was cDNA or gDNA that came from T cells, B-cell-depleted T cells, or PBMCs.

In the original processing: For nucleated cells, counts were estimated from reference gene primer amplification. The method was immunoSEQ multiplex PCR; TCRdb's version includes in-frame clones alone and lacks a portion of them. V and J calls and clone size come straight from that table; D and trimming were deduced from the DNA. Here the sample spans about 94,000 clones, about 86% being singletons. The CDR3 consists of 15 residues. The sequenced sample consisted of peripheral blood. The clonotype comes from a woman aged 60-75 years in a cohort sampled during active or convalescent COVID-19. The J gene is TRBJ2-7, the V gene TRBV21-1; TRBD2, the D gene given by the table, was not confirmed from the DNA. TRBV21-1 is termed a pseudogene. The CDR3 spells CAGPELAGGLYEQYF. DNA for the CDR3: TGTGCCGGGCCCGAGTTAGCGGGGGGGCTCTACGAGCAGTACTTC.